This T cell receptor (beta chain) was captured in a study of shared T cell receptors in the human thymus. Produced via immunoSEQ multiplex PCR; TCRdb's table is partial and in-frame only. The table records hundreds of thousands of clones, around 87% of them present only once. The germline V gene encodes CDR1 MNHEY and CDR2 SVGAGI. V dropped 7 bases and J dropped 2; count of bases not matched to a gene: 7. The CDR3 is made up of 15 amino acids. This sample also belongs to another study, concerning human thymus T cells. Turning to that study: Congenital heart defects were the reason for the corrective surgery that the donors, healthy Finnish infants, were having. Corrective heart surgery yielded resections, and these provided the thymus tissue. Unrelated individuals had highly overlapping thymic repertoires, as reported in related research.

V usage is TRBV6-5 and J usage is TRBJ2-5, with 10 nucleotides matching TRBD2. The receptor was isolated from a boy younger than two with a congenital heart defect. Sequenced input: thymocytes. The CDR3 sequence: CASTSWTSGQETQYF. CDR3 bases: TGTGCCAGCACCTCGTGGACTAGCGGACAAGAGACCCAGTACTTC.